Described below is a single T cell receptor (beta chain) sequence and its context. The sample holds many counts of this clonotype. What antigen it recognizes has not been identified. No base qualities exist here, and no much larger clone lies one base off it. This specimen belongs to a study of neurological immune-mediated disorders (dated by TCRdb to the late 2010s). Regarding the research as a whole: Among the approximately 34 multiple sclerosis patients, relapsing-remitting MS was present in around 31 and secondary progressive MS was present in 3. The study compared peripheral blood TCR-beta repertoires of HTLV-I-associated myelopathy (HAM/TSP) patients, multiple sclerosis patients and healthy controls using UMI-based sequencing. Alongside PBMC samples, the set of fewer than 110 TCR-beta libraries contained longitudinal samples, technical triplicates, and paired CD4+ and CD8+ T-cell subsets that had been sorted. The cohort was made up of approximately 71 subjects, consisting of some 15 HAM/TSP patients, roughly 35 multiple sclerosis patients and around 20 healthy controls. On the study overall, not on this receptor specifically: TCR clonal expansion was highest in HAM/TSP patients and lowest in MS patients, with MS patients falling below even healthy controls. No identical CDR3 amino acid sequences were found to be shared among expanded clones across subjects, suggesting that TCR-beta repertoires were private in all groups. No clinical or MRI features were associated with the MS cluster, and the authors said that larger cohorts are needed. In phylogenetic analysis, the repertoires of 18 of 34 MS patients grouped into a cluster of related CDR3 sequences, which suggests a possible signature at the repertoire level.

CDR1 and CDR2 were assigned from the germline V gene as SGHRS and YFSETQ. V is pared back by 2 bases and J by 8 bases, with 12 bases lying between the germline termini. The CDR3 runs 13 amino acids, cysteine and phenylalanine included. The kept DNA is CDR3 alone, 39 bases in frame from the first base. cDNA was synthesized by template-switch 5'RACE using a primer carrying a 10-nucleotide random unique molecular identifier by which each TCR transcript was tagged. Every sequencing run covered 15-18 subjects and yielded more than 170 million TCR-beta sequences. The RNeasy kit was used for extraction of total RNA. The KAPA Real-time Library Amplification kit was used to amplify TCR-beta VDJ regions with primers targeting the TCR constant region and the 5'RACE anchor. A first PCR added sample indexes and Illumina adaptors, and a second PCR then raised library yield. After purification with Ampure beads, the TCR product of roughly 650 bp was size-selected on a 2% E-gel SizeSelection system. Library quality was checked on a Bioanalyzer, concentration was measured with Qubit, and libraries were quantified with the Kapa Library Quantification kit before pooling. Paired-end 2 x 150 bp sequencing of the libraries was performed on an Illumina HiSeq 2500. To increase sequence diversity, roughly 24-31% phiX was spiked into each library pool. The study's own analysis went as follows. The UMI-based MiGEC pipeline processed quality-filtered reads and removed over 75% of raw TCR sequences during error correction. VDJ genes were aligned to IMGT germline references, and each clonotype was defined by a unique CDR3 amino acid sequence together with V-J genes. VDJtools evaluated clonal expansion, Shannon diversity and CDR3 relatedness (CalcPairwiseDistances, ClusterSamples); CLCbio workbench built phylogenetic trees. Clones with at least 8 unique UMIs were defined as expanded, with this threshold being based on coefficient-of-variation modelling across technical triplicates. TCRdb's own reprocessing of the public reads used fastp at Q25 and MiXCR and kept productive beta chains. Rows are unified per CDR3 protein, each entry keeping the most common DNA and genes. The V and J calls reflect TCRdb's pipeline rather than the authors' work. The sample data list 87,000 or so distinct CDR3 sequences, and around 3.3% of these were observed just once. The ten top clones hold roughly 6% of the sample.

For unsorted PBMC libraries, 2 million PBMCs were used after storage in RNAlater at -80 degrees C until RNA extraction. The multiple sclerosis patients were enrolled in a US clinical protocol that evaluated disease progression with magnetic resonance imaging. Peripheral blood was subjected to Ficoll-Hypaque density gradient centrifugation to isolate PBMCs, which were then cryopreserved in liquid nitrogen. Sequencing was performed on PBMCs. The rearrangement joined TRBV5-1 to TRBJ2-3; no D gene is confidently identified. The source is a woman under 30 with multiple sclerosis. The CDR3 region: CASSLSTRGTQYF. The nucleotide sequence reads as follows: TGCGCCAGCAGCTTATCGACGCGTGGTACGCAGTATTTT.